Shown below are 16 T cell receptor beta chains from a single sample sequenced in a study of blood T cells in healthy people across ages. A second roughly 6 to 11 cycle PCR used barcoded and J-beta primers. TCRdb itself ran the 5' RACE reads through MiXCR, one entry per CDR3 protein. The data contain hundreds of thousands of distinct CDR3 sequences, 44% of them singletons. Source material: blood. These receptors were collected from a man aged 55 to 70 in good health.

This chain joins TRBV20-1 and TRBJ2-7, with a weak D call TRBD1 (5 bases). The CDR3 is 15 residues long. Trimming took 2 bases from V and 7 from J, leaving 21 bases between them. Germline V lookup: CDR1 DFQATT, CDR2 SNEGSKA (reference sequence). This CDR3 is CSARTDRNPYGEQYF. The CDR3 DNA is TGCAGTGCTAGAACTGACAGAAACCCATACGGTGAGCAGTACTTC.

This clonotype was seen more than once but under ten times. The genes are TRBV9 and TRBJ1-2; 8 bases match TRBD1. With V trimmed by 4 bases and J by 7 bases, 12 bases remained unmatched. This CDR3 region has 15 residues. The germline V gene encodes CDR1 SGDLS and CDR2 YYNGEE. The CDR3 region is CASSPRMQGAFGYTF. The CDR3 DNA sequence: TGTGCCAGCAGCCCTAGGATGCAGGGGGCGTTTGGCTACACCTTC.

This clonotype came up a few times. This chain's CDR3 is CASQAGANTEQFF. The CDR3, as DNA: TGTGCCAGCCAAGCGGGGGCGAATACTGAGCAGTTCTTC. The genes are TRBV2 and TRBJ2-1, with 8 bases aligning to TRBD2. Germline loops: CDR1 SNHLY, CDR2 FYNNEI. This CDR3 spans 13 amino acids. V was pared by 8 bases and J by 9 bases, with 9 bases of the junction left unmatched.

The chain combines TRBV20-1 with TRBJ1-2; D is ambiguous. Germline loops: CDR1 DFQATT, CDR2 SNEGSKA (reference sequence). Trimming stripped 0 bases from V and 5 bases from J, with 10 bases between. The CDR3 is made up of 13 amino acids. This CDR3 reads CSAREGQIYGYTF. CDR3 in DNA: TGCAGTGCTAGAGAGGGTCAGATTTATGGCTACACCTTC.

This clonotype was seen only once. V usage is TRBV7-8 and J usage is TRBJ2-1, with D hard to call. The V gene's germline CDR1 is SGHVS and CDR2 FQNEAQ. The CDR3 contains 16 residues. The V gene lost 1 base and the J gene lost 0 bases, with 10 bases spanning the gap. CDR3 DNA sequence: TGTGCCAGCAGCTTAGTTGGGGTTAGCTCCTACAATGAGCAGTTCTTC. This translates into CASSLVGVSSYNEQFF.

This clonotype was observed at least ten times. The rearrangement links TRBV10-3 to TRBJ2-7; the match to TRBD1 covers 7 bases. Trimming at V came to 10 bases and at J to 3 bases, leaving 6 bases not matched to a gene. The CDR3 totals 12 residues. Germline assignment: CDR1 ENHRY and CDR2 SYGVKD. The CDR3: CATRDRVYEQYF. The CDR3 coding sequence is TGTGCCACCAGGGACAGAGTCTACGAGCAGTACTTC.

This chain connects TRBV20-1 to TRBJ2-3, with TRBD1 matching over 8 bases. This CDR3 spans 13 amino acids. Germline CDR1 and CDR2: DFQATT and SNEGSKA (reference sequence). V lost 7 bases, J lost 2 bases, and 5 bases stayed unmatched. The CDR3 loop is CSVQDRDTDTQYF. The DNA of the CDR3 is TGCAGTGTCCAGGACAGGGACACAGATACGCAGTATTTT.

The CDR3 spells CSAAESNEKLFF. CDR3 nucleotides: TGCAGCGCTGCGGAATCCAATGAAAAACTGTTTTTT. The J gene is TRBJ1-4, the V gene TRBV29-1; D not resolved. Germline CDR1 and CDR2: SQVTM and ANQGSEA. This CDR3 contains 12 residues. Deletions cut 7 bases from V and 5 bases from J, with 11 bases between.

This clonotype was seen a few times. The chain links TRBV20-1 to TRBJ2-5, with D perhaps TRBD2 (7 bases). The CDR3 has 15 residues. The ends were cut back, 3 bases at V and 2 bases at J, with 16 bases in the middle. The V gene's germline CDR1 is DFQATT and CDR2 SNEGSKA (reference sequence). This CDR3 is CSARGRGGWQETQYF. The CDR3 nucleotides read TGCAGTGCTAGGGGGAGGGGGGGATGGCAAGAGACCCAGTACTTC.

The chain has TRBV5-1 and TRBJ2-7; 7 bases align to TRBD1. V shed 0 bases, J shed 5 bases, and the junction held 11 bases outside the gene matches. Germline loops: CDR1 SGHRS, CDR2 YFSETQ. The CDR3 spans 16 residues. The CDR3 nucleotides read TGCGCCAGCAGCTTGGCCGTAGGGGGCGGCTGGGACGAGCAGTACTTC. Protein product: CASSLAVGGGWDEQYF.

The V gene is TRBV6-6, the J gene TRBJ1-2, with D perhaps matching TRBD1 (6 bases). The CDR3 loop spans 17 amino acids. V was pared by 6 bases and J by 6 bases, with 26 bases between. CDR1 is MNHNY, CDR2 SVGAGI, per germline (reference sequence). The CDR3 nucleotides read TGTGCCAGCAGACTCAGTGGGGGCACGCTAGGAAGGGATGGCTACACCTTC. Residues: CASRLSGGTLGRDGYTF.

This clonotype turned up a few times. The chain couples TRBV6-5 to TRBJ1-2, with D possibly TRBD1 on 6 matching bases. The V gene lost 4 bases and the J gene lost 6 bases, with 15 bases spanning the gap. Germline V lookup: CDR1 MNHEY, CDR2 SVGAGI. This CDR3 is 14 amino acids long. The CDR3 loop is CASSSLNRENGYTF. CDR3 nucleotide sequence: TGTGCCAGCAGTTCTCTCAACAGGGAGAATGGCTACACCTTC.

This clonotype turned up a few times. CDR3 DNA sequence: TGTGCCAGCAGTTTTCTCTCGGATGGGACCCAGTACTTC. Protein sequence: CASSFLSDGTQYF. This sequence joins TRBV12-3 or TRBV12-4 and TRBJ2-4; D call uncertain. The J call is uncertain, as TRBJ2-5 better fits the DNA end. CDR3 size: 13 residues.

The chain is built from TRBV28 and TRBJ2-1, with TRBD1 matching over 8 bases. Germline trimming cut 2 bases from V and 12 bases from J; bases unmatched to any gene: 9. Germline V gene lookup returns CDR1 MDHEN and CDR2 SYDVKM. The CDR3 is made up of 14 amino acids. The CDR3 loop reads CASSLTDRAVGQFF. The CDR3 nucleotides are TGTGCCAGCAGTTTAACGGACAGGGCCGTTGGGCAGTTCTTC.

CDR3 residues: CASSPPMGTKGEQYF. The CDR3 region has the DNA TGTGCCAGCAGTCCTCCTATGGGGACCAAAGGGGAGCAGTACTTC. The chain uses TRBV28 and TRBJ2-7, with D perhaps TRBD1 or TRBD2 (5 bases each). This CDR3 contains 15 residues. The ends were cut back, 5 bases at V and 7 bases at J, with 21 bases in the middle. The germline gives CDR1 MDHEN, CDR2 SYDVKM.

This clonotype appeared a few times. The chain uses TRBV3-1 and TRBJ2-1; no clear D gene. The CDR3 consists of 15 residues. Germline values: CDR1 LGHDT, CDR2 YNNKEL (reference sequence). V dropped 0 bases and J dropped 10 bases, with 16 bases sitting between them. CDR3 bases: TGTGCCAGCAGCCAAGATCTGACGGCCGTAGGCGAGCAGTTCTTC. It encodes CASSQDLTAVGEQFF.